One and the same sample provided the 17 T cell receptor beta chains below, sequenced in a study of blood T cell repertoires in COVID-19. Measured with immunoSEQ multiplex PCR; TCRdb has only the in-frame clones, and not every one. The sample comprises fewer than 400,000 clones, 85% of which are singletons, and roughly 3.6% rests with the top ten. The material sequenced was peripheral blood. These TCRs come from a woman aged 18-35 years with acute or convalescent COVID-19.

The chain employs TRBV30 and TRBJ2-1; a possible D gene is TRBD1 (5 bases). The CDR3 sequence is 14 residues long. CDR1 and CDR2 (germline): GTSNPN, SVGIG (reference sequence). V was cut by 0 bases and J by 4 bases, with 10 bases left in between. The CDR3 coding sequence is TGTGCCTGGAGTGTCAGAAGGGGTTACAATGAGCAGTTCTTC. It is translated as CAWSVRRGYNEQFF.

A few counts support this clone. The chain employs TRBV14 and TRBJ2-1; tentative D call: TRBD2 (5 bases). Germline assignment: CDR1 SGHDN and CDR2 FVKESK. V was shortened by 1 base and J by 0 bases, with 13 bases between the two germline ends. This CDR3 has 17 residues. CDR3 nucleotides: TGTGCCAGCAGCCAAGGGGTGCAGCGGAGCTCCTACAATGAGCAGTTCTTC. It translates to CASSQGVQRSSYNEQFF.

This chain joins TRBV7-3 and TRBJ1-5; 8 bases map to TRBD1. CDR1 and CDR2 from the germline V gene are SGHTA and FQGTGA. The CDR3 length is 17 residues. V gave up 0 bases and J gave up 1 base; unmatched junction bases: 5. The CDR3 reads CASSLTLQGGSNQPQHF. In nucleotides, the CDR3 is TGTGCCAGCAGCTTAACCTTACAGGGGGGGAGCAATCAGCCCCAGCATTTT.

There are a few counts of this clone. CDR3 loop: CASSPLRSYSSGGELFF. The CDR3 DNA is TGTGCCAGCAGCCCACTTAGATCGTATTCAAGTGGCGGGGAGCTGTTTTTT. The V gene is TRBV3-1 (or the pseudogene TRBV3-2), the J gene TRBJ2-2; D not resolved. Germline-derived CDR1 and CDR2 are LGHDT and YNNKEL (reference sequence). Trimming removed 4 bases from V and 7 bases from J, with 22 bases in between. The CDR3 covers 17 residues.

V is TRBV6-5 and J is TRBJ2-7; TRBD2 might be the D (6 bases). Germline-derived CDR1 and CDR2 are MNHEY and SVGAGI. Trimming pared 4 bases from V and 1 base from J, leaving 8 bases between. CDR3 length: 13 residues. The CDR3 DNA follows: TGTGCCAGCAGTTTAGCGGATTCCTACGAGCAGTACTTC. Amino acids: CASSLADSYEQYF.

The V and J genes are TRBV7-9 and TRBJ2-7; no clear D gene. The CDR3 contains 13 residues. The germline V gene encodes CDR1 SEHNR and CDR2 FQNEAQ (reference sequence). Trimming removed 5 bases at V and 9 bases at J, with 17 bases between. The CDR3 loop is CASSPRQPLGQYF. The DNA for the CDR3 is TGTGCCAGCAGCCCACGACAACCTCTCGGGCAGTACTTC.

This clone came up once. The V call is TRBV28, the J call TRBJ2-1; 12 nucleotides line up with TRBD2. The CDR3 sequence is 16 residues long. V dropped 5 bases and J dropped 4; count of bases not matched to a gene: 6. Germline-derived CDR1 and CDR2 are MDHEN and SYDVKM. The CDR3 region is CASSARLAGEYNEQFF. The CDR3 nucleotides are TGTGCCAGCAGTGCCAGACTAGCGGGAGAGTACAATGAGCAGTTCTTC.

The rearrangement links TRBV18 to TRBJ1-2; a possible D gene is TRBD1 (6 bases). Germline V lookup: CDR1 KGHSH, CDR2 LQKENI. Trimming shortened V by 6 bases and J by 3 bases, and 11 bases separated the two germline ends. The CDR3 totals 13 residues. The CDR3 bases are TGTGCCAGCTCCTCACAGGGCTACTATGGCTACACCTTC. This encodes CASSSQGYYGYTF.

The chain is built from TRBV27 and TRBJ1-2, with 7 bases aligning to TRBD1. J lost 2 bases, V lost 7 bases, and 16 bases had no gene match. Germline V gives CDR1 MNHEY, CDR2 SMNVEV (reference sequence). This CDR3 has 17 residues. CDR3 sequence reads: CASTSVVELDRNYGYTF. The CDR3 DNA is TGTGCCAGCACATCCGTCGTCGAATTGGACAGGAACTATGGCTACACCTTC.

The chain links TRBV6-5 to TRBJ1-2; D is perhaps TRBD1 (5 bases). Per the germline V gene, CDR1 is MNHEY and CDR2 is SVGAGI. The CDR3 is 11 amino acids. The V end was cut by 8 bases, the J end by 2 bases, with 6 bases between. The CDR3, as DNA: TGTGCCAGCGGGGCAAACTATGGCTACACCTTC. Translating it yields CASGANYGYTF.

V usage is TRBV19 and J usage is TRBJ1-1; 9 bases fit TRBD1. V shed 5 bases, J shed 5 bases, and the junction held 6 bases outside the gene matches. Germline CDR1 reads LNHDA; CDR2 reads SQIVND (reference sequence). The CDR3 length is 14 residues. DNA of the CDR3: TGTGCCAGTAGTGGGACAGGGCGGGGGACTGAAGCTTTCTTT. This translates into CASSGTGRGTEAFF.

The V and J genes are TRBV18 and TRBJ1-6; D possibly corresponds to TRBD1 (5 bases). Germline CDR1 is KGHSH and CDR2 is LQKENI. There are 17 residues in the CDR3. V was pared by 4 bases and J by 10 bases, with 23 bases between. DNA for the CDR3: TGTGCCAGCTCACAATCCTGGGGCCACGACGCGGGGTCACCCCTCCACTTT. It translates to CASSQSWGHDAGSPLHF.

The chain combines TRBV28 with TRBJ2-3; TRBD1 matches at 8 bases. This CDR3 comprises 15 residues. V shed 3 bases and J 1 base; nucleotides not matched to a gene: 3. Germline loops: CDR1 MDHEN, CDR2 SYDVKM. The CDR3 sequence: CASSFRTGRTDTQYF. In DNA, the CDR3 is TGTGCCAGCAGTTTCAGGACAGGGCGCACAGATACGCAGTATTTT.

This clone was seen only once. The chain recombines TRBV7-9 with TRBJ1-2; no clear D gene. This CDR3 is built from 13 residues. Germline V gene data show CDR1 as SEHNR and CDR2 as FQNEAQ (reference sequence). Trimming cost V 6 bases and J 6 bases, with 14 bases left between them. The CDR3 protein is CASSLRGSHGYTF. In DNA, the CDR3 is TGTGCCAGCAGTTTACGGGGATCCCATGGCTACACCTTC.

As DNA, the CDR3 is TGCGCCAGCAGCCCGGCAGGGTATGGCTACACCTTC. Its protein is CASSPAGYGYTF. J is TRBJ1-2 and V is TRBV5-1; a weak D match, TRBD1 (5 bases). CDR1 is SGHRS, CDR2 YFSETQ, per germline. Trimming shortened V by 4 bases and J by 5 bases, and 9 bases separated the two germline ends. The CDR3 consists of 12 residues.

CDR3 DNA: TGCGCCAGCAGCCAAGTCATCCAGGGGGCTTATGGCTACACCTTC. The encoded protein is CASSQVIQGAYGYTF. This chain links TRBV4-1 with TRBJ1-2, with 8 bases lining up with TRBD1. The CDR3 has 15 amino acids. The trim removed 1 base at V and 5 bases at J, leaving 6 bases unmatched. Germline V gene data show CDR1 as MGHRA and CDR2 as YSYEKL.

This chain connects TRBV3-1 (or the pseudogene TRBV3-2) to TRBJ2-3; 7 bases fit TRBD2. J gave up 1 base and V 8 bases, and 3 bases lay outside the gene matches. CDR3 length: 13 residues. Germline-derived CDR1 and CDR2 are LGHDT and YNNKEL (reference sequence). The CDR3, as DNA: TGTGCCAGCCGCCGGGAGGGCACAGATACGCAGTATTTT. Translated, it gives CASRREGTDTQYF.